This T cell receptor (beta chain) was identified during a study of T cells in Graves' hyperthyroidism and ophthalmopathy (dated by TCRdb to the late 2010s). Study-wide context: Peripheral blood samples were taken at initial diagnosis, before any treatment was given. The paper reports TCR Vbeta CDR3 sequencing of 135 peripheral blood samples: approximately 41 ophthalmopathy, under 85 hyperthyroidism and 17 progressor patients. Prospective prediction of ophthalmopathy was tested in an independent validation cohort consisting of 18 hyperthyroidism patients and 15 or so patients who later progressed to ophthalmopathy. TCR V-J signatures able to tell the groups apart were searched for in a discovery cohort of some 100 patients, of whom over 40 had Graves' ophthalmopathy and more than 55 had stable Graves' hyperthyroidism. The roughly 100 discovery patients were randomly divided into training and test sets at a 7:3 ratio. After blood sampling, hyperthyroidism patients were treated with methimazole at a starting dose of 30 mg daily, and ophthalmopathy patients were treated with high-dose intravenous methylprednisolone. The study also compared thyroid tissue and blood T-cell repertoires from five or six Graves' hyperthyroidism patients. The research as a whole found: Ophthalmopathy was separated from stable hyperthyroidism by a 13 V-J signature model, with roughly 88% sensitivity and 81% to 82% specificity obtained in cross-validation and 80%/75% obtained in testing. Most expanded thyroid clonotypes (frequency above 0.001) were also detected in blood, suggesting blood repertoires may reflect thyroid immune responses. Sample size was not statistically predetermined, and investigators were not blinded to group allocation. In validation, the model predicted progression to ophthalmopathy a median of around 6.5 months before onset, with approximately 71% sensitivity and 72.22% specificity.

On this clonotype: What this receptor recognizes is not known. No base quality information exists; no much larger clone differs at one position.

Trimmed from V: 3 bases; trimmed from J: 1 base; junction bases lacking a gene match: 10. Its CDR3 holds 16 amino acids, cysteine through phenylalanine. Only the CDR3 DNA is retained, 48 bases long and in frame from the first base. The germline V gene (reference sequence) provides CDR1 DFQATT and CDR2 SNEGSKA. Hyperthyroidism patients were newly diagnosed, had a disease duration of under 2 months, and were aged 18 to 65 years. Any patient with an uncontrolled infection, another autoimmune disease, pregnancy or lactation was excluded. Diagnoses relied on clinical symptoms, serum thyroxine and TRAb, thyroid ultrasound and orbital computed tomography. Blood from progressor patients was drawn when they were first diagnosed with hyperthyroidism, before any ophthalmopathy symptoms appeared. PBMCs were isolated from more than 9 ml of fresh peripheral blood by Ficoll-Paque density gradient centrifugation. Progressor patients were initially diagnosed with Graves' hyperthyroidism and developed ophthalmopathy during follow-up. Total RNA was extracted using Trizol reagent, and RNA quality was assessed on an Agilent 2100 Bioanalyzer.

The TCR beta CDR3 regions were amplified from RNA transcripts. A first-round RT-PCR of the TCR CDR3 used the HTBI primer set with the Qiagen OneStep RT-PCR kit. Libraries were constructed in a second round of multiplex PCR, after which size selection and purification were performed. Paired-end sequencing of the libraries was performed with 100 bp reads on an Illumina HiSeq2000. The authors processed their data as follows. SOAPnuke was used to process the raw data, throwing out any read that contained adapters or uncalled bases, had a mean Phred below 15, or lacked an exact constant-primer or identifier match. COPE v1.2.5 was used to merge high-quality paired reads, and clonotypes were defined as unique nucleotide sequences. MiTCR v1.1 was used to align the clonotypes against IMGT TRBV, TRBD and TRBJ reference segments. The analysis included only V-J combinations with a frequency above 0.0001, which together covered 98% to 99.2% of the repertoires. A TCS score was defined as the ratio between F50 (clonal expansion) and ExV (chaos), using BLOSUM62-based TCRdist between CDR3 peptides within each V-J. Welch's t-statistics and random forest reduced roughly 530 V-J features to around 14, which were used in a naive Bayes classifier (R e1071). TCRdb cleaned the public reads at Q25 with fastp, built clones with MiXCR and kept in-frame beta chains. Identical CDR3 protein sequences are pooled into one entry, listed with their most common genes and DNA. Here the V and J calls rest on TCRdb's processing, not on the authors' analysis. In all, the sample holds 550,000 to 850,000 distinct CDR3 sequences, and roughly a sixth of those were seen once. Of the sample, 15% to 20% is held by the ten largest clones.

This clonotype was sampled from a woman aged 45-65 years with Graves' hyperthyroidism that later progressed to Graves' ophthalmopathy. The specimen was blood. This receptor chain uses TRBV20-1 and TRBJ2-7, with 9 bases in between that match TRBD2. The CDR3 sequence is CSARDPRAGGSYEQYF. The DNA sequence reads TGCAGTGCTAGGGATCCTCGAGCGGGGGGTTCCTACGAGCAGTACTTC.